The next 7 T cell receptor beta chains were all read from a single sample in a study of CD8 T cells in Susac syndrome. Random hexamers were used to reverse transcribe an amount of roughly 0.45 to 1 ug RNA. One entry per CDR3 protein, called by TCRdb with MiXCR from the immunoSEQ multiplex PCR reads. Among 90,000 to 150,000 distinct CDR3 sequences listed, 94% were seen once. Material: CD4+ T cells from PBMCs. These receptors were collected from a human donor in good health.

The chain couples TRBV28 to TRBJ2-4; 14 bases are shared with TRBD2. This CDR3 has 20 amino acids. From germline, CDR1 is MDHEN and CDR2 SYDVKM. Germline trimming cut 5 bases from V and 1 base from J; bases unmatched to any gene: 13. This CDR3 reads CASSPRTSGRTWGAKNIQYF. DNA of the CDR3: TGTGCCAGCAGTCCAAGGACTAGCGGGAGGACCTGGGGGGCCAAAAACATTCAGTACTTC.

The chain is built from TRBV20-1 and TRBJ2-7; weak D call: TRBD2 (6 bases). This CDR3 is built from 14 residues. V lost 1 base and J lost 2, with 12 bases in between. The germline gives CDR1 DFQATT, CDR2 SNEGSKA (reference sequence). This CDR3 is CSARGLAFPYEQYF. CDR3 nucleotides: TGCAGTGCTAGAGGGCTAGCGTTCCCCTACGAGCAGTACTTC.

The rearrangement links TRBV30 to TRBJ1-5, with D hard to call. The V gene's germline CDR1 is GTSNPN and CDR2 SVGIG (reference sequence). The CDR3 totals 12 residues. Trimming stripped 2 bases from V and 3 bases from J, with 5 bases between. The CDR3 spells CAWSLTNQPQHF. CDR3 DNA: TGTGCCTGGAGTCTGACCAATCAGCCCCAGCATTTT.

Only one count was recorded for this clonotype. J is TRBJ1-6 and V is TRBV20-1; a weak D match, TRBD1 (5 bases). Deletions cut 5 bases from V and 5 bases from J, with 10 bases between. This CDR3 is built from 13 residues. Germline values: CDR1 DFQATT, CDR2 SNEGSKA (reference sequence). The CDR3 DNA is TGCAGTGCTTTAGACAGCCATAATTCACCCCTCCACTTT. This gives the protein CSALDSHNSPLHF.

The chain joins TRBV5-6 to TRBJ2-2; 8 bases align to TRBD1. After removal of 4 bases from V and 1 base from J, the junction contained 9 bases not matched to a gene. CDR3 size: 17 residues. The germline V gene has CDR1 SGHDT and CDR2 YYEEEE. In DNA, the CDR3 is TGTGCCAGCAGCGAACTAGGACAGGGAGAGAACACCGGGGAGCTGTTTTTT. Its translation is CASSELGQGENTGELFF.

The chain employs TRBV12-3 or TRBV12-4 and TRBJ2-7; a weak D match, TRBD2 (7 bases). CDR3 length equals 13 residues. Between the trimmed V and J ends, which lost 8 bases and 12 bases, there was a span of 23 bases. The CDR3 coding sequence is TGTGCCAGCTCGGGGGGCGCGGCGGGGTGGCCGTACTTC. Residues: CASSGGAAGWPYF.

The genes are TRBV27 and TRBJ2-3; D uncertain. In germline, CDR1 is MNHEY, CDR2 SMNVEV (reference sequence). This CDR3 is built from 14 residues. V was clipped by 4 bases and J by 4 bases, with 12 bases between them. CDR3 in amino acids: CASSSTTRPDTQYF. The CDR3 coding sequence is TGTGCCAGCAGTTCCACGACCCGCCCAGATACGCAGTATTTT.